This TCR beta chain stems from a study of blood T cell repertoires in COVID-19. Background on the study: Researchers got acute and convalescent COVID-19 samples from the United States, Italy and Spain. PBMCs, B-cell-depleted T cells, or T cells were the source of the cDNA or gDNA that made up the material.

This CDR3 has 15 residues. The germline V gene has CDR1 GTSNPN and CDR2 SVGIG (reference sequence). V shed 1 base and J 6 bases; nucleotides not matched to a gene: 9. Produced via immunoSEQ multiplex PCR; TCRdb's table is partial and in-frame only. The sample gives fewer than 300,000 clones, 70% to 90% of which show up once; approximately 1.2% is in the top ten. Participants were aged roughly 18 to 89 years from roughly 26 US areas. The study assigned cohorts using participant-reported clinical history. The chain joins TRBV30 to TRBJ1-5; 7 bases match TRBD1. The TCR sequence derives from a woman aged 40 to 50 with acute COVID-19. Sequences were obtained from PBMCs or T cells enriched from blood (not recorded which). CDR3 sequence: CAWSAKRQGGQPQHF. CDR3 coding DNA: TGTGCCTGGAGTGCAAAACGACAGGGCGGTCAGCCCCAGCATTTT.